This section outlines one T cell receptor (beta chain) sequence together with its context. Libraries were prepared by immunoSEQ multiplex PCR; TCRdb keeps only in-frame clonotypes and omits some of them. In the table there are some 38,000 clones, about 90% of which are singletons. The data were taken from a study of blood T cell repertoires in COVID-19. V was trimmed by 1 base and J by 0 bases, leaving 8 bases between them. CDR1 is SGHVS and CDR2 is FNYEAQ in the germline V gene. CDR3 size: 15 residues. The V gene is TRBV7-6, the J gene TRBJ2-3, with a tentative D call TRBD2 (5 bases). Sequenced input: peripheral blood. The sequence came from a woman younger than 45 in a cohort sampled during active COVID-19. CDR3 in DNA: TGTGCCAGCAGCTTAGAGAGGGCTAGCACAGATACGCAGTATTTT. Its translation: CASSLERASTDTQYF.